These 17 T cell receptor beta chains were sequenced from one sample in a study of T cells after posttransplantation cyclophosphamide. Control samples came 1 year after myeloablative marrow transplants with methotrexate plus calcineurin inhibitor. Profiling relied on immunoSEQ multiplex PCR, and the TCRdb table lists in-frame clones only, not all of them. The sample holds about 24,000 clones, about 90% seen once. Source: PBMCs, taken after an allogeneic stem cell transplant with a calcineurin inhibitor and methotrexate. The receptors shown here come from a female patient aged 45-60 years who received an allogeneic stem cell transplant from an unrelated donor, was CMV-positive, and had chronic GVHD only. Part of the T cell pool may stem from the graft donor.

V is TRBV9 and J is TRBJ2-1; D gene uncertain. The CDR3 length is 14 residues. In germline, CDR1 is SGDLS, CDR2 YYNGEE. Trimming shortened V by 3 bases and J by 4 bases, and 11 bases separated the two germline ends. DNA of the CDR3: TGTGCCAGCAGCGGGTTCTTCGGGTACAATGAGCAGTTCTTC. Its protein product is CASSGFFGYNEQFF.

The chain combines TRBV6-6 with TRBJ2-5; D is possibly TRBD2 (8 bases). The last part of the DNA fits TRBJ2-7 better; the J call may be wrong. Germline CDR1 MNHNY, CDR2 SVGAGI (reference sequence). The CDR3 covers 15 residues. CDR3 sequence (DNA): TGTGCCAGCAGTTCAGGGGGGACTAGGGGCTACGAGCAGTACTTC. Translated: CASSSGGTRGYEQYF.

The chain joins TRBV19 to TRBJ1-1; no reliable D call. The length of the CDR3 is 13 residues. Trimming cost V 7 bases and J 0 bases, with 9 bases left between them. CDR1 and CDR2 from the germline V gene are LNHDA and SQIVND (reference sequence). CDR3 sequence reads: CASKRVMNTEAFF. CDR3 nucleotide sequence: TGTGCCAGTAAGAGAGTCATGAACACTGAAGCTTTCTTT.

The chain employs TRBV25-1 and TRBJ1-1, with D possibly matching TRBD1 (6 bases). The CDR3 has 13 residues. V was clipped by 6 bases and J by 0 bases, with 8 bases between them. CDR1 and CDR2 from the germline V gene are MGHDK and SYGVNS. CDR3 in amino acids: CASRDRMNTEAFF. CDR3 DNA: TGTGCCAGCAGAGACAGGATGAACACTGAAGCTTTCTTT.

The chain recombines TRBV10-3 with TRBJ2-2; 7 bases fit TRBD2. The J segment lost 7 bases and the V segment lost 0 bases, leaving 14 bases of the junction unmatched. CDR1 and CDR2 from the germline V gene are ENHRY and SYGVKD. The CDR3 has 18 residues. The CDR3 spells CAISESNPAGASGGELFF. The CDR3 nucleotides read TGTGCCATCAGTGAGTCGAATCCTGCGGGAGCGTCTGGCGGGGAGCTGTTTTTT.

The rearrangement uses TRBV7-2 and TRBJ2-5, with TRBD2 matching over 13 bases. V gave up 1 base and J gave up 2 bases; unmatched junction bases: 1. The V gene's germline CDR1 is SGHTA and CDR2 FQGNSA. The CDR3 extends over 16 amino acids. CDR3 loop: CASSLGLAGGQETQYF. The CDR3 nucleotides are TGTGCCAGCAGCTTAGGACTAGCGGGAGGACAAGAGACCCAGTACTTC.

This chain links TRBV6-1 with TRBJ2-7; 9 bases match TRBD1. Germline-derived CDR1 and CDR2 are MNHNS and SASEGT. The CDR3 contains 14 residues. The J segment lost 5 bases and the V segment lost 7 bases, leaving 9 bases of the junction unmatched. Written as DNA, the CDR3 is TGTGCCAGCAATAGTCGGGGACAGGGACACGAGCAGTACTTC. Amino acid sequence: CASNSRGQGHEQYF.

J is TRBJ1-3 and V is TRBV7-9; D is ambiguous. Germline V CDR1 and CDR2: SEHNR, FQNEAQ (reference sequence). Trimming stripped 2 bases from V and 8 bases from J, with 10 bases between. The CDR3 has 13 residues. CDR3 sequence reads: CASSLRGYDTIYF. The DNA of the CDR3 is TGTGCCAGCAGCTTAAGAGGGTACGACACCATATATTTT. Full variable domain (remainder filled in from reference TRBV7-9 and TRBJ1-3): DTGVSQNPRHKITKRGQNVTFRCDPISEHNRLYWYRQTLGQGPEFLTYFQNEAQLEKSRLLSDRFSAERPKGSFSTLEIQRTEQGDSAMYLCASSLRGYDTIYFGEGSWLTVV.

The chain has TRBV7-3 and TRBJ2-2, with TRBD2 matching 9 bases. Germline V gene data show CDR1 as SGHTA and CDR2 as FQGTGA. The ends lost 5 bases at V and 7 bases at J; junction bases unmatched: 11. This CDR3 region has 16 residues. The CDR3 coding sequence is TGTGCCAGCAGCGACGGACTAGCGCTTCCCTACGGGGAGCTGTTTTTT. This sequence encodes CASSDGLALPYGELFF.

The CDR3 spells CASSVGGGQGYTEAFF. The CDR3 DNA follows: TGTGCCAGCAGCGTAGGGGGAGGACAAGGGTATACTGAAGCTTTCTTT. V gene TRBV9 combines with J gene TRBJ1-1; D possibly corresponds to TRBD1 (5 bases). The V gene lost 0 bases and the J gene lost 5 bases, with 17 bases spanning the gap. The CDR3 length is 16 residues. Germline CDR1 is SGDLS and CDR2 is YYNGEE.

The genes are TRBV27 and TRBJ1-1, with 7 bases that match TRBD1. The V gene's germline CDR1 is MNHEY and CDR2 SMNVEV (reference sequence). V gave up 4 bases and J gave up 5 bases; unmatched junction bases: 4. The length of the CDR3 is 13 residues. For the CDR3, the DNA is TGTGCCAGCAGTTGGTCAGGGGGGACTGAAGCTTTCTTT. It yields the protein CASSWSGGTEAFF.

This chain links TRBV6-4 with TRBJ1-2; D might be TRBD1 (5 bases). V lost 6 bases and J 7 bases, leaving 18 bases between the germline ends. Germline V gene data show CDR1 as MRHNA and CDR2 as SNTAGT. This CDR3 has 14 residues. The CDR3 DNA reads TGTGCCAGCAGCACCGACAGTTTGCAGGGTGGCTACACCTTC. Encoded protein: CASSTDSLQGGYTF.

This chain links TRBV6-1 with TRBJ2-3; a weak D match, TRBD1 (6 bases). Trimming removed 2 bases from V and 3 bases from J, with 12 bases in between. CDR1 MNHNS and CDR2 SASEGT come from the germline V gene. The CDR3 runs to 15 residues. The CDR3 protein is CASSETGFRTDTQYF. In DNA form, the CDR3 reads TGTGCCAGCAGTGAAACAGGGTTTCGGACAGATACGCAGTATTTT.

The rearrangement joins TRBV6-5 to TRBJ2-1, with a weak D call TRBD1 (5 bases). Germline loops: CDR1 MNHEY, CDR2 SVGAGI. Trimming took 9 bases from V and 4 from J, leaving 10 bases between them. CDR3 size: 12 residues. The DNA of the CDR3 is TGTGCCAGTTCCAGGGTTTACAATGAGCAGTTCTTC. Translating gives CASSRVYNEQFF.

The chain employs TRBV7-2 and TRBJ2-3; D is uncertain. Germline V CDR1 and CDR2: SGHTA, FQGNSA. The V end was cut by 5 bases, the J end by 4 bases, with 7 bases between. There are 12 residues in the CDR3. The CDR3 sequence is CASSIDSDTQYF. The CDR3 DNA follows: TGTGCCAGCAGCATAGACTCAGATACGCAGTATTTT.

This chain joins TRBV6-6 and TRBJ2-5, with 7 nucleotides matching TRBD2. From germline, CDR1 is MNHNY and CDR2 SVGAGI (reference sequence). V gave up 5 bases and J gave up 3 bases; unmatched junction bases: 3. The CDR3 runs 13 residues. CDR3 DNA: TGTGCCAGCAGTCACGGACTAGAAGAGACCCAGTACTTC. Its protein is CASSHGLEETQYF.

CDR3 protein: CASSSPDAGGYNEQFF. The CDR3 DNA reads TGTGCCAGCAGCTCCCCCGATGCGGGAGGGTACAATGAGCAGTTCTTC. The gene calls are TRBV5-4 and TRBJ2-1; 9 nucleotides align to TRBD2. The V gene's germline CDR1 is SGHNT and CDR2 YYREEE (reference sequence). The CDR3 is made up of 16 amino acids. V lost 3 bases, J lost 4 bases, and 8 bases stayed unmatched. The full variable domain, in which reference TRBV5-4 and TRBJ2-1 provide the parts outside the CDR3, is ETGVTQSPTHLIKTRGQQVTLRCSSQSGHNTVSWYQQALGQGPQFIFQYYREEENGRGNFPPRFSGLQFPNYSSELNVNALELDDSALYLCASSSPDAGGYNEQFFGPGTRLTVL.